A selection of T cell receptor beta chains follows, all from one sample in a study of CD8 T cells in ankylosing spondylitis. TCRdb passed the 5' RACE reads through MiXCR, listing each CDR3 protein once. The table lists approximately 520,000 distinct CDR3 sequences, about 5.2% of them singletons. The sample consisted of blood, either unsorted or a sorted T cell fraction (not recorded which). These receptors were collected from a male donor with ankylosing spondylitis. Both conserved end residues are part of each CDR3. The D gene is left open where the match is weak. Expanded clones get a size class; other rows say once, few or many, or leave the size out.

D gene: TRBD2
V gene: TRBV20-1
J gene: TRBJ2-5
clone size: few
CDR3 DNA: TGCAGTGCTCTAGCGGGGGCCTACCAAGAGACCCAGTACTTC
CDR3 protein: CSALAGAYQETQYF

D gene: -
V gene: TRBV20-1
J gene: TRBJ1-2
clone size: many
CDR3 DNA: TGCAGTGCTAGTCTCCGGGAGGGAAGTGGCTACACCTTC
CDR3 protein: CSASLREGSGYTF

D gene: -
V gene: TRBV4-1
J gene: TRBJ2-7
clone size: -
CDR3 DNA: TGCGCCAGCAGCCAAGTGAGTCACACCCGACAGGAGCAGTACTTC
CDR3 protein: CASSQVSHTRQEQYF

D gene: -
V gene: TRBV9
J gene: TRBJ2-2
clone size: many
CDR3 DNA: TGTGCCAGCAGCGTGCGGAGCCCCGGGGAGCTGTTTTTT
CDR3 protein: CASSVRSPGELFF

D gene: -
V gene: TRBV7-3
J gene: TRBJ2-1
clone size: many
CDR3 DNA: TGTGCCAGCAGCCCGGGGCTTAGAAATGAGCAGTTCTTC
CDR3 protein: CASSPGLRNEQFF

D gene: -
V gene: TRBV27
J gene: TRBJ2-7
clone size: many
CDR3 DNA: TGTGCCAGCAGTTTATTCGGTTCCAGCTACGAGCAGTACTTC
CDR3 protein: CASSLFGSSYEQYF

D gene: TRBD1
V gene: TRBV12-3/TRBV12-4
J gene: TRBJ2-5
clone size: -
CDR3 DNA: TGTGCCAGCAGTTTAGGACAGGGCCCAGAGACCCAGCACTTC
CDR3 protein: CASSLGQGPETQHF

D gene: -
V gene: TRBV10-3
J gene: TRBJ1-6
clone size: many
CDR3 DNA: TGTGCCATCAGTAGAGGGGGGCCTTGGGATTCACCCCTCCACTTT
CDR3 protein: CAISRGGPWDSPLHF

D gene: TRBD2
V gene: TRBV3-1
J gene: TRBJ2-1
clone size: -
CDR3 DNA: TGTGCCAGCAGCCAAGAGGAACTAGCGGGAGGGCCGCATGAGCAGTTCTTC
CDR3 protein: CASSQEELAGGPHEQFF

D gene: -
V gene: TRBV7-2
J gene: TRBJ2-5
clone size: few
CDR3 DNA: TGTGCCAGCAGCGCTGGACTGTACCTGGGGACCCAGTACTTC
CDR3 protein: CASSAGLYLGTQYF

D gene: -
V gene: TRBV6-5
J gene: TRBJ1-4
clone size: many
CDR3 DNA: TGTGCCAGCAGTTACTCCGGCGGGGATGAAAAACTGTTTTTT
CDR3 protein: CASSYSGGDEKLFF

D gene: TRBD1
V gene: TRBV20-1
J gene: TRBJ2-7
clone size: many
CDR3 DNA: TGCAGTGTACGGGACAGGGGGCTCTACGAGCAGTACTTC
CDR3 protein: CSVRDRGLYEQYF

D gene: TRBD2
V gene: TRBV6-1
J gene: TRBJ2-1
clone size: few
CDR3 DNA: TGTGCCAGCAGTCGACGGACTAGCGTACATCTAAGCGATGAGCAGTTCTTC
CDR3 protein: CASSRRTSVHLSDEQFF

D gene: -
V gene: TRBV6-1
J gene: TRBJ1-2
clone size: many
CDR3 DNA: TGTGCCAGTATCCTGGGAGGGAGGGATGGCTACACCTTC
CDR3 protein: CASILGGRDGYTF

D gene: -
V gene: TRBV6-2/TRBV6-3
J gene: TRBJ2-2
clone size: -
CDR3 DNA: TGTGCCAGCAATTTAGGGGTCGAGGACACCGGGGAGCTGTTTTTT
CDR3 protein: CASNLGVEDTGELFF

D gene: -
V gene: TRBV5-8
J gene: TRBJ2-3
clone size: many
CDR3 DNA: TGTGCCAGCAGCCGTGGCCAGATTCTTATGGCAGATACGCAGTATTTT
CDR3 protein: CASSRGQILMADTQYF

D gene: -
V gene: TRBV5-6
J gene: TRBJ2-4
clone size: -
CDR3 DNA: TGTGCCATCAGCTTCGGGGTCCTAAGCATTCAGTACTTC
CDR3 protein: CAISFGVLSIQYF

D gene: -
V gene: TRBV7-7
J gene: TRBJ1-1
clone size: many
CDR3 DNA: TGTGCTAGCAGCTTGACGGACGACAGTGAAGCTTTCTTT
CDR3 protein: CASSLTDDSEAFF

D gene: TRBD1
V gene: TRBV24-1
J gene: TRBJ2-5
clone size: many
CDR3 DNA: TGTGCCACCAGTGACGGGACAGCCGTACTCCAAGAGACCCAGTACTTC
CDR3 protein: CATSDGTAVLQETQYF

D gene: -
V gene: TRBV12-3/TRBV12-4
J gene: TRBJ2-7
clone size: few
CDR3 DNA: TGTGCCAGCAGTTTAGTTCAAGTGGGCGAGCAGTACTTC
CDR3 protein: CASSLVQVGEQYF

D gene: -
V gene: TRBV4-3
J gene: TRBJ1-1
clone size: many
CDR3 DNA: TGCGCCAGCAGCCAAGTAGGGGGTTTGGCTGAAGCTTTCTTT
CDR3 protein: CASSQVGGLAEAFF

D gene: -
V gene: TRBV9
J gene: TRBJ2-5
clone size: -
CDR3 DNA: TGTGCCAGCAGCGTAGAATCCCACATCCAAGAGACCCAGTACTTC
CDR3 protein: CASSVESHIQETQYF

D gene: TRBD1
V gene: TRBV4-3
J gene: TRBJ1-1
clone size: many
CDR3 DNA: TGCGCCAGCAGCCCCCGGACAGGGGAGGACACTGAAGCTTTCTTT
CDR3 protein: CASSPRTGEDTEAFF

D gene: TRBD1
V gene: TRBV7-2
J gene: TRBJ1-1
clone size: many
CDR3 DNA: TGTGCCAGCAGCATAAGGCACAGGGGCGGGGGCACTGAAGCTTTCTTT
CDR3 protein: CASSIRHRGGGTEAFF

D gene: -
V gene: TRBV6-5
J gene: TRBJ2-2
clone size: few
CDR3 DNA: TGTGCCAGCAGTTACTCGCCAGGGCGCAACACCGGGGAGCTGTTTTTT
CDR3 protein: CASSYSPGRNTGELFF

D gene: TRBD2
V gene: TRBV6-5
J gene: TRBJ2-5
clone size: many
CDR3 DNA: TGTGCCAGCAGTTACTCTGGACTAGCTCGCGAGACCCAGTACTTC
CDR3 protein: CASSYSGLARETQYF

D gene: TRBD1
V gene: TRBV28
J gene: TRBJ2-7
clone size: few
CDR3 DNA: TGTGCCAGCAGTTCCGGGACAGGGCTTATGTACGAGCAGTACTTC
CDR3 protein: CASSSGTGLMYEQYF